The 29 T cell receptor beta chains listed next were all sequenced from one sample in a study of T cell responses to AZD1222 COVID-19 vaccine. Clones were read by immunoSEQ multiplex PCR, and TCRdb kept only the in-frame ones, dropping some. Of approximately 140,000 clones listed, about 87% are singletons. Sequencing used peripheral blood, obtained on day 0 of AZD1222 vaccination. The source is an adult in good health.

The chain employs TRBV28 and TRBJ2-6; 8 nucleotides line up with TRBD1. CDR1 is MDHEN and CDR2 is SYDVKM in the germline V gene. The CDR3 sequence is 16 residues long. V lost 6 bases and J lost 2; bases outside the gene matches: 6. CDR3 region: CASRGQGTPGANVLTF. The CDR3 nucleotides are TGTGCCAGCAGAGGACAGGGTACCCCTGGGGCCAACGTCCTGACTTTC.

V is TRBV5-4 and J is TRBJ2-7; D not resolved. Germline CDR1 reads SGHNT; CDR2 reads YYREEE (reference sequence). CDR3 size: 13 residues. V was shortened by 3 bases and J by 2 bases, with 9 bases between the two germline ends. The CDR3 reads CASSSPGPYEQYF. The CDR3 DNA is TGTGCCAGCAGCTCCCCTGGGCCCTACGAGCAGTACTTC.

The chain has TRBV24-1 and TRBJ2-7; tentatively, D is TRBD2 (6 bases). Germline V gene lookup returns CDR1 KGHDR and CDR2 SFDVKD. This CDR3 region has 13 residues. Trimming pared 7 bases from V and 2 bases from J, leaving 11 bases between. The CDR3 region has the DNA TGTGCCACCAGAAATAGCGGAGCCTACGAGCAGTACTTC. This encodes CATRNSGAYEQYF.

The chain has TRBV5-1 and TRBJ2-7, with TRBD1 matching over 9 bases. Germline assignment: CDR1 SGHRS and CDR2 YFSETQ. The CDR3 totals 14 residues. The V and J ends lost 5 bases and 4 bases, in that order; junction bases with no gene match: 7. The CDR3 DNA sequence: TGCGCCAGCAGACAGGACAGGGGATTGTACGAGCAGTACTTC. This sequence encodes CASRQDRGLYEQYF.

This clone appeared a single time. The chain joins TRBV27 to TRBJ2-2, with 7 bases lining up with TRBD1. The germline V gene encodes CDR1 MNHEY and CDR2 SMNVEV (reference sequence). CDR3 length equals 13 residues. The ends lost 6 bases at V and 7 bases at J; junction bases unmatched: 5. The CDR3 spells CASRYRGGGELFF. The CDR3 DNA is TGTGCCAGCAGGTACAGGGGTGGCGGGGAGCTGTTTTTT.

The chain recombines TRBV28 with TRBJ1-5, with D perhaps matching TRBD1 (6 bases). Trimming took off 1 base at V and 5 bases at J, with 9 bases between the two ends. Germline V gene sequence: CDR1 MDHEN, CDR2 SYDVKM. The CDR3 runs to 14 residues. The CDR3 reads CASSLSRGHQPQHF. CDR3 DNA: TGTGCCAGCAGTTTATCCCGGGGGCATCAGCCCCAGCATTTT.

V and J are TRBV19 and TRBJ2-5; D remains unclear. The CDR3 consists of 12 residues. Germline loops: CDR1 LNHDA, CDR2 SQIVND (reference sequence). Trimming removed 6 bases from V and 5 bases from J, with 10 bases in between. CDR3 DNA sequence: TGTGCCAGTAGGATGGCTGGGGAGACCCAGTACTTC. Its protein product is CASRMAGETQYF. The variable domain in full, completed from reference TRBV19 and TRBJ2-5, reads DGGITQSPKYLFRKEGQNVTLSCEQNLNHDAMYWYRQDPGQGLRLIYYSQIVNDFQKGDIAEGYSVSREKKESFPLTVTSAQKNPTAFYLCASRMAGETQYFGPGTRLLVL.

The chain recombines TRBV4-3 with TRBJ2-5; D may be TRBD2 (5 bases). The germline V and J ends were trimmed by 5 bases and 5 bases, with 18 bases remaining between them. Germline CDR1 and CDR2: LGHNA and YSLEER. CDR3 length: 15 residues. The CDR3 sequence is CASSGRTGGWETQYF. The CDR3 DNA sequence: TGCGCCAGCAGCGGAAGGACCGGAGGCTGGGAGACCCAGTACTTC.

The chain carries TRBV12-3 or TRBV12-4 and TRBJ1-5, with D possibly matching TRBD1 (6 bases). Trimming shortened V by 6 bases and J by 5 bases, and 11 bases separated the two germline ends. The CDR3 is 13 residues long. In DNA form, the CDR3 reads TGTGCCAGCAGCGGACAGCGCGATCAGCCCCAGCATTTT. Amino acids: CASSGQRDQPQHF.

The chain employs TRBV4-3 and TRBJ2-1; D is unclear. The germline CDR1 and CDR2 sequences are LGHNA and YSLEER. Trimming took off 0 bases at V and 0 bases at J, with 6 bases between the two ends. This CDR3 is built from 15 residues. DNA for the CDR3: TGCGCCAGCAGCCAAGACAGGACCTCCTACAATGAGCAGTTCTTC. Encoded protein: CASSQDRTSYNEQFF.

The chain links TRBV4-2 to TRBJ2-3, with 9 bases fitting TRBD1. The V segment lost 3 bases and the J segment 6 bases; nucleotides outside the gene matches: 7. Per the germline V gene, CDR1 is LGHNA and CDR2 is YNFKEQ. The CDR3 runs 15 residues. In nucleotides, the CDR3 is TGTGCCAGCAGCCACCGGACAGGGGCGGGCGATACGCAGTATTTT. It is translated as CASSHRTGAGDTQYF.

The chain joins TRBV19 to TRBJ1-2; the D gene is possibly TRBD1 (5 bases). The CDR3 has 15 residues. The germline gives CDR1 LNHDA, CDR2 SQIVND (reference sequence). V dropped 7 bases and J dropped 4 bases, with 19 bases sitting between them. CDR3 sequence reads: CASKPGTATGYGYTF. CDR3 nucleotides: TGTGCCAGTAAACCTGGGACCGCGACTGGCTATGGCTACACCTTC. The entire variable domain, with the rest obtained from reference TRBV19 and TRBJ1-2, is as follows: DGGITQSPKYLFRKEGQNVTLSCEQNLNHDAMYWYRQDPGQGLRLIYYSQIVNDFQKGDIAEGYSVSREKKESFPLTVTSAQKNPTAFYLCASKPGTATGYGYTFGSGTRLTVV.

The genes are TRBV7-9 and TRBJ2-7; 8 bases map to TRBD1. With 7 bases clipped from V and 5 bases from J, the junction kept 13 bases outside the gene matches. Germline CDR1 reads SEHNR; CDR2 reads FQNEAQ (reference sequence). This CDR3 is 15 amino acids long. CDR3 DNA sequence: TGTGCCAGCACCCCCCTTACAGGGGGTCGCGACGAGCAGTACTTC. Translating it yields CASTPLTGGRDEQYF.

The chain employs TRBV7-9 and TRBJ2-7; 9 positions agree with TRBD2. The germline V gene encodes CDR1 SEHNR and CDR2 FQNEAQ (reference sequence). V shed 1 base and J 3 bases; nucleotides not matched to a gene: 10. This CDR3 has 17 amino acids. The CDR3 DNA reads TGTGCCAGCAGCTTAGTTCTAGCGGGGCCTCTAAACTACGAGCAGTACTTC. It translates to CASSLVLAGPLNYEQYF.

With regard to this clone: Distinct nucleotide sequences in the sample also encode this CDR3. The rearrangement links TRBV14 to TRBJ2-1; a possible D gene is TRBD2 (6 bases). The CDR3 sequence is 14 residues long. V was pared by 4 bases and J by 0 bases, with 7 bases between. Per the germline V gene, CDR1 is SGHDN and CDR2 is FVKESK. DNA for the CDR3: TGTGCCAGCAGCCGGGGAGGCTCCTACAATGAGCAGTTCTTC. It specifies CASSRGGSYNEQFF.

This chain joins TRBV25-1 and TRBJ2-1; a weak D match, TRBD1 (6 bases). The CDR3 length is 13 residues. The V gene lost 6 bases and the J gene lost 9 bases, with 15 bases spanning the gap. Germline CDR1 and CDR2: MGHDK and SYGVNS. Written as DNA, the CDR3 is TGTGCCAGCAGATCTACAGGGTACGGTGAGCAGTTCTTC. Amino acids: CASRSTGYGEQFF. Looking up the rest from reference TRBV25-1 and TRBJ2-1 gives the full variable domain: EADIYQTPRYLVIGTGKKITLECSQTMGHDKMYWYQQDPGMELHLIHYSYGVNSTEKGDLSSESTVSRIRTEHFPLTLESARPSHTSQYLCASRSTGYGEQFFGPGTRLTVL.

This clone has ten or more counts. This chain connects TRBV5-4 to TRBJ1-6; D remains unclear. The CDR3 consists of 17 residues. V was pared by 0 bases and J by 0 bases, with 10 bases between. Germline CDR1 and CDR2: SGHNT and YYREEE (reference sequence). The CDR3 reads CASSLDEGSSYNSPLHF. As DNA, the CDR3 is TGTGCCAGCAGCTTGGACGAGGGAAGCTCCTATAATTCACCCCTCCACTTT.

This clone is a singleton in its sample. The same CDR3 can be traced to other DNA sequences in this sample. The chain has TRBV7-9 and TRBJ2-7, with 7 positions matching TRBD1. J was trimmed by 0 bases and V by 4 bases; bases with no gene match: 3. This CDR3 has 14 residues. Germline V CDR1 and CDR2: SEHNR, FQNEAQ (reference sequence). The CDR3, as DNA: TGTGCCAGCAGCTCAGGGACAGACTCCTACGAGCAGTACTTC. Translation gives CASSSGTDSYEQYF. The whole variable domain, remainder taken from reference TRBV7-9 and TRBJ2-7, is DTGVSQNPRHKITKRGQNVTFRCDPISEHNRLYWYRQTLGQGPEFLTYFQNEAQLEKSRLLSDRFSAERPKGSFSTLEIQRTEQGDSAMYLCASSSGTDSYEQYFGPGTRLTVT.

The V gene is TRBV4-3, the J gene TRBJ2-1; TRBD2 aligns across 12 bases. The CDR3 consists of 15 residues. J was trimmed by 10 bases and V by 2 bases; bases with no gene match: 6. Germline V CDR1 and CDR2: LGHNA, YSLEER. This CDR3 is CASSQYRLAGEEQFF. DNA of the CDR3: TGCGCCAGCAGCCAATACCGACTAGCGGGAGAGGAGCAGTTCTTC.

This clone was observed once. The J gene is TRBJ2-5, the V gene TRBV18; 8 bases map to TRBD2. Per germline, CDR1 KGHSH and CDR2 LQKENI. V gave up 3 bases and J gave up 4 bases; unmatched junction bases: 4. The CDR3 runs to 14 residues. CDR3 nucleotides: TGTGCCAGCTCACCCAAGGCGGGAGGAGAGACCCAGTACTTC. Translation: CASSPKAGGETQYF. Variable domain in full (rest from reference TRBV18 and TRBJ2-5): NAGVMQNPRHLVRRRGQEARLRCSPMKGHSHVYWYRQLPEEGLKFMVYLQKENIIDESGMPKERFSAEFPKEGPSILRIQQVVRGDSAAYFCASSPKAGGETQYFGPGTRLLVL.

The J gene is TRBJ2-7, the V gene TRBV28, with TRBD2 matching 13 bases. V dropped 6 bases and J dropped 4; count of bases not matched to a gene: 6. CDR1 is MDHEN, CDR2 SYDVKM, per germline. The CDR3 length is 15 residues. The CDR3 DNA follows: TGTGCCAGCAGCCCGACTAGCGGGAGGATGTACGAGCAGTACTTC. It encodes CASSPTSGRMYEQYF.

The V gene is TRBV30, the J gene TRBJ1-2, with TRBD1 matching 9 bases. The CDR3 has 14 amino acids. Germline CDR1 and CDR2: GTSNPN and SVGIG (reference sequence). The J segment lost 8 bases and the V segment lost 0 bases, leaving 7 bases of the junction unmatched. The CDR3 region has the DNA TGTGCCTGGAGTGTTGCGGGACAGGGCGAGGGCTACACCTTC. This translates into CAWSVAGQGEGYTF.

The chain links TRBV30 to TRBJ1-3; TRBD1 matches at 7 bases. The trim removed 4 bases at V and 7 bases at J, leaving 19 bases unmatched. Germline values: CDR1 GTSNPN, CDR2 SVGIG (reference sequence). There are 17 residues in the CDR3. CDR3 sequence: CAWNRGTARITTNTIYF. The CDR3 DNA sequence: TGTGCCTGGAATAGGGGGACAGCCAGGATAACCACGAACACCATATATTTT. The full variable domain, in which reference TRBV30 and TRBJ1-3 provide the parts outside the CDR3, is SQTIHQWPATLVQPVGSPLSLECTVEGTSNPNLYWYRQAAGRGLQLLFYSVGIGQISSEVPQNLSASRPQDRQFILSSKKLLLSDSGFYLCAWNRGTARITTNTIYFGEGSWLTVV.

This chain connects TRBV6-5 to TRBJ1-1, with 10 positions matching TRBD1. Germline trimming cut 4 bases from V and 8 bases from J; bases unmatched to any gene: 7. Germline CDR1 and CDR2: MNHEY and SVGAGI. This CDR3 region has 14 residues. CDR3 nucleotides: TGTGCCAGCAGTTTGTCCCCGGGACAGGGGGAAGCTTTCTTT. Its translation: CASSLSPGQGEAFF.

V gene TRBV19 combines with J gene TRBJ2-2; the D is unclear. The CDR3 extends over 16 amino acids. Germline V gives CDR1 LNHDA, CDR2 SQIVND (reference sequence). V lost 2 bases, J lost 1 base, and 11 bases lay in between. This CDR3 is CASSINSQVNTGELFF. CDR3 nucleotide sequence: TGTGCCAGTAGTATAAATTCCCAGGTGAACACCGGGGAGCTGTTTTTT.

This chain connects TRBV9 to TRBJ2-3; perhaps D is TRBD1 or TRBD2 (5 bases each). V shed 2 bases and J shed 6 bases, with 13 bases lying between them. The CDR3 is 14 amino acids. CDR1 is SGDLS, CDR2 YYNGEE, per germline. Here the CDR3 reads CASSVGPVRDTQYF. The CDR3 DNA is TGTGCCAGCAGCGTGGGACCGGTGCGGGATACGCAGTATTTT.

The chain uses TRBV7-9 and TRBJ1-4, with 7 bases that match TRBD1. The CDR3 loop spans 18 amino acids. Germline CDR1 SEHNR, CDR2 FQNEAQ (reference sequence). After removal of 3 bases from V and 6 bases from J, the junction contained 16 bases not matched to a gene. This CDR3 is CASSFATGVALSDEKLFF. The CDR3 DNA follows: TGTGCCAGCAGCTTCGCAACAGGGGTTGCTCTGTCGGATGAAAAACTGTTTTTT.

The chain joins TRBV28 to TRBJ1-2, with TRBD1 as a possible D gene (5 bases). V was shortened by 4 bases and J by 0 bases, with 9 bases between the two germline ends. CDR1 is MDHEN and CDR2 is SYDVKM in the germline V gene. There are 14 residues in the CDR3. The CDR3 is CASSSDRSNYGYTF. CDR3 DNA: TGTGCCAGCAGTTCTGACAGATCTAACTATGGCTACACCTTC.

The chain uses TRBV5-4 and TRBJ2-1; the D gene is possibly TRBD2 (6 bases). The CDR3 totals 16 residues. Trimming removed 1 base from V and 4 bases from J, with 15 bases in between. Germline values: CDR1 SGHNT, CDR2 YYREEE (reference sequence). The CDR3 region is CASSLLGGTNYNEQFF. CDR3 sequence (DNA): TGTGCCAGCAGCTTGCTCGGCGGGACCAATTACAATGAGCAGTTCTTC.